The TCR beta chain under discussion was sequenced for a study of spatial heterogeneity in lung cancer. Overall study context: The authors sequenced available follow-up PBMC samples, taken a median of about 24 months after resection.

From germline, CDR1 is SGHRS and CDR2 YFSETQ. V lost 6 bases, J lost 1 base, and 5 bases stayed unmatched. The CDR3 contains 14 residues. Indicated time point: blood at routine non-recurrence follow-up after resection. Via MiXCR, TCRdb re-called the 5' RACE reads, giving one row per CDR3 protein. The profile shows 40,000 to 50,000 distinct CDR3 sequences, roughly 10% of them singletons. This sequence was found in a female donor with early-stage non-small cell lung cancer. The specimen was PBMCs, collected at follow-up. This chain joins TRBV5-1 and TRBJ2-5; 8 bases map to TRBD2. CDR3 in amino acids: CASTSGGIQETQYF. The CDR3 nucleotides read TGCGCCAGCACATCGGGGGGGATCCAAGAGACCCAGTACTTC.